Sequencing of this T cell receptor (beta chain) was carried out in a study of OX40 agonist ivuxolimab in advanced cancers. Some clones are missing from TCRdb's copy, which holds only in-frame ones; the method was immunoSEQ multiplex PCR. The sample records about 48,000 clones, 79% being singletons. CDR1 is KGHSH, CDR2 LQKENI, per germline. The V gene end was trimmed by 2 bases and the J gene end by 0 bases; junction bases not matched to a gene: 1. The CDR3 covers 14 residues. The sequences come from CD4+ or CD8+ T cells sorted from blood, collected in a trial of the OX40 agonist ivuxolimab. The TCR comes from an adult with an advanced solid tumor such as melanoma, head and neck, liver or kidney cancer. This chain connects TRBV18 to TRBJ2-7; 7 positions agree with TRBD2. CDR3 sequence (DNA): TGTGCCAGCTCACCAGGGGGGGGCTCCTACGAGCAGTACTTC. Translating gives CASSPGGGSYEQYF.